This T cell receptor (beta chain) is from a study of cytomegalovirus exposure and HLA in healthy donors. Whole-study context: Earlier work reported 117 million unique TCR beta sequences from about 180 million T cells.

Germline CDR1 reads ENHRY; CDR2 reads SYGVKD. The CDR3 loop spans 15 amino acids. The J segment lost 4 bases and the V segment lost 6 bases, leaving 7 bases of the junction unmatched. The PCR made use of 60 Vbeta and 13 Jbeta primers. Profiling relied on immunoSEQ multiplex PCR, and the TCRdb table lists in-frame clones only, not all of them. The sample records some 120,000 clones, roughly 72% being singletons. The clonotype comes from a man aged 40-49 years in good health and CMV-seropositive. Sequenced sample: PBMCs. The rearrangement links TRBV10-3 to TRBJ2-5, with 11 bases that match TRBD1. CDR3 amino acids: CAISHGQGARETQYF. DNA of the CDR3: TGTGCCATCAGCCACGGACAGGGGGCCCGAGAGACCCAGTACTTC.